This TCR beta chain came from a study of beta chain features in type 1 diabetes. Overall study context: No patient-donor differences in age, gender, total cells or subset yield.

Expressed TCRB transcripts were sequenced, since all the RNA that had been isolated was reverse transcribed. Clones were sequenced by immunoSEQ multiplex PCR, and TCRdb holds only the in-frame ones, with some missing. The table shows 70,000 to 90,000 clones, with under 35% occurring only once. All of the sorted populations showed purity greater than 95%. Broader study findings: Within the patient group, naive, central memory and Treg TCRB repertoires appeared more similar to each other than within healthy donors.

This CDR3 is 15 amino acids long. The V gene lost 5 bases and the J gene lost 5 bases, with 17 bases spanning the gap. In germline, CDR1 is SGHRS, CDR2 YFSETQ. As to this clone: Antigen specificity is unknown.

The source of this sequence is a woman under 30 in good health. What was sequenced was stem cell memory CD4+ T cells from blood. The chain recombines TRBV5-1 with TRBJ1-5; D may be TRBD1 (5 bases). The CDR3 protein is CASSPGGRPDQPQHF. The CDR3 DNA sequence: TGCGCCAGCAGTCCGGGGGGGAGGCCAGATCAGCCCCAGCATTTT. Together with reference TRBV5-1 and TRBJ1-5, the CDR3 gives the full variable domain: KAGVTQTPRYLIKTRGQQVTLSCSPISGHRSVSWYQQTPGQGLQFLFEYFSETQRNKGNFPGRFSGRQFSNSRSEMNVSTLELGDSALYLCASSPGGRPDQPQHFGDGTRLSIL.